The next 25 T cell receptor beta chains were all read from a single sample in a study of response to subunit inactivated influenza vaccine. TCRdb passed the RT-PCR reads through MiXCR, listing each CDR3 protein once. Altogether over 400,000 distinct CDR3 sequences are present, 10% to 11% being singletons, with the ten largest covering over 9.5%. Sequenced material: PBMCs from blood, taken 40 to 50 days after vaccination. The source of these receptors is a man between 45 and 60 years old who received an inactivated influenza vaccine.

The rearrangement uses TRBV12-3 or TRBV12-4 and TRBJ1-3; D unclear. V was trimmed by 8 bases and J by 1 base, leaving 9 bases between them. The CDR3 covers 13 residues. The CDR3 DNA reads TGTGCCAGCTCCCGGAGTTCTGGAAACACCATATATTTT. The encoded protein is CASSRSSGNTIYF.

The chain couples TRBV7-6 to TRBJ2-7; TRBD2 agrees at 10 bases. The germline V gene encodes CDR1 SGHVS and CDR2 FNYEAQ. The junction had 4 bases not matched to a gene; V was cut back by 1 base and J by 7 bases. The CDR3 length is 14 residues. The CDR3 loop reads CASSLDVAGGEQYF. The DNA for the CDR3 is TGTGCCAGCAGCTTAGATGTAGCGGGAGGTGAGCAGTACTTC.

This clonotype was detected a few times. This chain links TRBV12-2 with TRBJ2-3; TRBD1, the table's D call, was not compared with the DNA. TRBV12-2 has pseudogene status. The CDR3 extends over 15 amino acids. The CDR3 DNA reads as TGTGCAAGTCGCTTAGCCCGGGGGTGCACAGATACGCAGTATTTT. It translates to CASRLARGCTDTQYF.

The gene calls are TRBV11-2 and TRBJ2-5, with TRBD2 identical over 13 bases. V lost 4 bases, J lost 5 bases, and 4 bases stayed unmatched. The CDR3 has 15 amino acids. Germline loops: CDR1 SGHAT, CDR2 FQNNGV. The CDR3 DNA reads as TGTGCCAGCAGCTGGACTAGCGGGGGAGTGGAGACCCAGTACTTC. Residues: CASSWTSGGVETQYF.

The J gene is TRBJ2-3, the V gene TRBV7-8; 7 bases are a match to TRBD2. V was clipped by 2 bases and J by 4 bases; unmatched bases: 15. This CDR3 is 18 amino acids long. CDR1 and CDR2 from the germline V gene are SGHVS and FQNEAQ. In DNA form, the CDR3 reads TGTGCCAGCAGCTTACAAGTGCTCCGGGCGGGAGCTGCAGATACGCAGTATTTT. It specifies CASSLQVLRAGAADTQYF.

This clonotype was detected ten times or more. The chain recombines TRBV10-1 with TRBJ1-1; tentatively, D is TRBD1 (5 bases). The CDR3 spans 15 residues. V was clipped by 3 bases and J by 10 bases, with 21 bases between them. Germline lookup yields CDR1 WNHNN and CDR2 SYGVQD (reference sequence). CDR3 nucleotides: TGCGCCAGCAGTGACCGAGGGACGCCCGCACTGGGAGCTTTCTTT. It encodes CASSDRGTPALGAFF.

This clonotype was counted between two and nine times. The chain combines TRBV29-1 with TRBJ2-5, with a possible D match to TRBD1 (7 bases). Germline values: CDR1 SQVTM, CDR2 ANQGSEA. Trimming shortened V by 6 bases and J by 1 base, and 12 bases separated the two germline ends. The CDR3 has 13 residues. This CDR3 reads CSVEGQPQETQYF. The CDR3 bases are TGCAGCGTGGAGGGACAGCCCCAAGAGACCCAGTACTTC.

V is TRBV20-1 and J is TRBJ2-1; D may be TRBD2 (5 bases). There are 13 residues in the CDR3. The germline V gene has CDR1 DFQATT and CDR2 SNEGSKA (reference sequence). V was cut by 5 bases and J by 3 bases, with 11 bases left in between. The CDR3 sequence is CSAGGGGYNEQFF. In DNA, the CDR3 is TGCAGTGCTGGAGGCGGAGGCTACAATGAGCAGTTCTTC.

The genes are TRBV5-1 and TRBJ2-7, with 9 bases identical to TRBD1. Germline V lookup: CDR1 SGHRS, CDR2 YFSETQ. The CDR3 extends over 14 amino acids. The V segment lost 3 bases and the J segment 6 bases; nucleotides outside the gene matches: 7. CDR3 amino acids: CASSWAQGAFEQYF. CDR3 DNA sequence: TGCGCCAGCAGCTGGGCACAGGGGGCTTTCGAGCAGTACTTC.

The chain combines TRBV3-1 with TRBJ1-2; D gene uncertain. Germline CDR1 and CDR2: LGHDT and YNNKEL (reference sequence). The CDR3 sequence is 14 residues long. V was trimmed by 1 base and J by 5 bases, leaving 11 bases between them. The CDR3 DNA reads TGTGCCAGCAGCCAAGGGGCAGTCGAATATGGCTACACCTTC. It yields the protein CASSQGAVEYGYTF.

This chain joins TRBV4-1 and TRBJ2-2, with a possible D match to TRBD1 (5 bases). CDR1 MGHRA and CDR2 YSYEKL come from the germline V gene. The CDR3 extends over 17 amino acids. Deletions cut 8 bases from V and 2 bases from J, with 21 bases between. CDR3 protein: CASAIDRQLRNTGELFF. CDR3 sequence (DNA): TGCGCCAGCGCTATAGACCGACAGCTTCGAAACACCGGGGAGCTGTTTTTT.

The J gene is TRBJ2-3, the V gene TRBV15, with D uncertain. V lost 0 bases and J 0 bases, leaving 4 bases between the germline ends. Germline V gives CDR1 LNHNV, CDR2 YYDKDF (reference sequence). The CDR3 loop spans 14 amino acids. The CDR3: CATSRDGSTDTQYF. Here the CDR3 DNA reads TGTGCCACCAGCAGAGATGGCAGCACAGATACGCAGTATTTT.

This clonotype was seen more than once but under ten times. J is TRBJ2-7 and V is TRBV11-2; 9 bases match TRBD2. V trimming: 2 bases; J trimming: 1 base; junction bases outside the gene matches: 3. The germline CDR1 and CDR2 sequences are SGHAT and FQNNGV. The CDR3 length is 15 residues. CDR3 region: CASSLLLAGSYEQYF. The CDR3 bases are TGTGCCAGCAGCTTATTACTAGCGGGTTCCTACGAGCAGTACTTC.

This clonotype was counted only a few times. Here the CDR3 reads CASSQDPGPRNEKLFF. The CDR3 coding sequence is TGCGCCAGCAGCCAAGACCCGGGACCAAGGAATGAAAAACTGTTTTTT. This chain joins TRBV4-3 and TRBJ1-4, with a possible D match to TRBD1 (5 bases). Germline-derived CDR1 and CDR2 are LGHNA and YSLEER. V lost 0 bases and J lost 5, with 13 bases in between. This CDR3 is built from 16 residues.

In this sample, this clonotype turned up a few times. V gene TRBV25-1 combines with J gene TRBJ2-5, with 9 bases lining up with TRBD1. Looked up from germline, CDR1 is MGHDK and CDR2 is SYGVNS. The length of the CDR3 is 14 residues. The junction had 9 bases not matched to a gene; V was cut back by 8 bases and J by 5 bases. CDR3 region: CASAIQGALETQYF. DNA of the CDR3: TGTGCCAGCGCCATACAGGGGGCTTTGGAGACCCAGTACTTC.

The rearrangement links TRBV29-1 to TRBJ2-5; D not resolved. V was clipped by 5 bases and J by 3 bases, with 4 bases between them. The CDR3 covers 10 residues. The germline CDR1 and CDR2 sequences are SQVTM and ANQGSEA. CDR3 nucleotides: TGCAGCGTTTTGAAAGAGACCCAGTACTTC. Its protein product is CSVLKETQYF. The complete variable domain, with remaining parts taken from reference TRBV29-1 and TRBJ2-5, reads SAVISQKPSRDICQRGTSLTIQCQVDSQVTMMFWYRQQPGQSLTLIATANQGSEATYESGFVIDKFPISRPNLTFSTLTVSNMSPEDSSIYLCSVLKETQYFGPGTRLLVL.

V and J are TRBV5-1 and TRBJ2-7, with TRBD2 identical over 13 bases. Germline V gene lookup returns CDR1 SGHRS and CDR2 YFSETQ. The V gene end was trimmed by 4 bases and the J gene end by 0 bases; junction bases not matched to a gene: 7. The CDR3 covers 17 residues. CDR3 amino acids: CASSRAGLAGSSYEQYF. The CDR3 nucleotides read TGCGCCAGCAGCCGAGCGGGACTAGCGGGGAGCTCCTACGAGCAGTACTTC.

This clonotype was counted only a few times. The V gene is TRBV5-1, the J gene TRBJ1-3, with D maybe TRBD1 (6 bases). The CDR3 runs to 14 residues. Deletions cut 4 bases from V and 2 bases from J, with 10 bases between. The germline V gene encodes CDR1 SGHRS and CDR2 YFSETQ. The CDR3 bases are TGCGCCAGCAGCCAAGGGACACCTGGAAACACCATATATTTT. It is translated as CASSQGTPGNTIYF.

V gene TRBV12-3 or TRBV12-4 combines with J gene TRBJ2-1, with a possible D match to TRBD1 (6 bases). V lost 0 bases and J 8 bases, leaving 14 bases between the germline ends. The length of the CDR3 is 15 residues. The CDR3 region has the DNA TGTGCCAGCAGTTTAGCGGGACACTATATCGATGAGCAGTTCTTC. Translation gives CASSLAGHYIDEQFF.

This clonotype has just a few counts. CDR3 DNA sequence: TGTGCCAGCTCACCCGGCGTAGGGCTCGCTGAAGCTTTCTTT. Its protein product is CASSPGVGLAEAFF. The chain recombines TRBV18 with TRBJ1-1; D gene uncertain. CDR3 length: 14 amino acids. Per the germline V gene, CDR1 is KGHSH and CDR2 is LQKENI. V shed 3 bases and J shed 6 bases, with 14 bases lying between them.

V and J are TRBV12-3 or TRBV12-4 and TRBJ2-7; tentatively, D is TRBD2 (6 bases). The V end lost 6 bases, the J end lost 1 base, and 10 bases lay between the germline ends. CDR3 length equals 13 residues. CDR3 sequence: CASRNSGSYEQYF. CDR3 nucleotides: TGTGCCAGCAGGAATAGCGGATCCTACGAGCAGTACTTC.

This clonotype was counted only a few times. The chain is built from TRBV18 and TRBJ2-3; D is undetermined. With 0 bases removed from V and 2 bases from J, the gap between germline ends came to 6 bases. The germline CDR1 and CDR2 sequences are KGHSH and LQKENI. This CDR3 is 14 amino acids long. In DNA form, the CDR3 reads TGTGCCAGCTCACCACCGGTTACCACAGATACGCAGTATTTT. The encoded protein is CASSPPVTTDTQYF.

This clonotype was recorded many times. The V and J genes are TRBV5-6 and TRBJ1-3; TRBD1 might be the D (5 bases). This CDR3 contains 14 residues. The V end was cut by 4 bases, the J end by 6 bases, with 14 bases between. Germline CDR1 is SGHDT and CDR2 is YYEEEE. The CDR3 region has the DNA TGTGCCAGCAGCCCCGTTGGCGGGACAAACACCATATATTTT. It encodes CASSPVGGTNTIYF.

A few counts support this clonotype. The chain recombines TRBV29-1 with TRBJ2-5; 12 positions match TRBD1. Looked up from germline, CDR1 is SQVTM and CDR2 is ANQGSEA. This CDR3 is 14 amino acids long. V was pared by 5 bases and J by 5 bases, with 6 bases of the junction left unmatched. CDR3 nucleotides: TGCAGCGTTCATCCCGGGACAGGGGGCGAGACCCAGTACTTC. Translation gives CSVHPGTGGETQYF. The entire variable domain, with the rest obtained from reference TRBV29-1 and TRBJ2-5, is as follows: SAVISQKPSRDICQRGTSLTIQCQVDSQVTMMFWYRQQPGQSLTLIATANQGSEATYESGFVIDKFPISRPNLTFSTLTVSNMSPEDSSIYLCSVHPGTGGETQYFGPGTRLLVL.

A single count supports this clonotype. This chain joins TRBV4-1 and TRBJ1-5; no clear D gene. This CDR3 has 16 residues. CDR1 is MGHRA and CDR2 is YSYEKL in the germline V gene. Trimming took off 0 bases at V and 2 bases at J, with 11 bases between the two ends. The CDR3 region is CASSQEGRVGNQPQHF. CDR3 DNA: TGCGCCAGCAGCCAAGAGGGAAGGGTTGGCAATCAGCCCCAGCATTTT.